The text below deals with one TCR beta chain. No antigen is known for it. Molecules of cDNA were individually given unique molecular identifiers that were attached to them. TCRdb fed the 5' RACE reads into MiXCR, producing one record per CDR3 protein. The sample holds tens of thousands of distinct CDR3 sequences; around 16% are singletons and the top ten take about 4.7%. The data stem from a study of early T cells in non-severe SARS-CoV-2 infection. Looked up from germline, CDR1 is SGHAT and CDR2 is FQNNGV. The CDR3 is made up of 14 amino acids. V lost 3 bases to trimming and J lost 10 bases; unmatched junction nucleotides: 5. Notes on the study in general: Missing private and CD4 specificities, VDJdb matching favored anti-spike CD8 responses.

The clonotype was recovered from an adult who was a healthcare worker with PCR-confirmed SARS-CoV-2 infection or an uninfected control (not recorded which). This material consisted of whole blood, taken at baseline. The chain combines TRBV11-2 with TRBJ2-1; 11 positions match TRBD2. The CDR3 DNA is TGTGCCAGCAGCTTCGGACTAGCGGGTAGGGAGCAGTTCTTC. Translating gives CASSFGLAGREQFF.